The rows below give T cell receptor beta chains drawn from one sample of a study of metastatic and nonmetastatic thyroid tumors. Through MiXCR, TCRdb re-clonotyped the PCR reads. The data hold 15,000 to 20,000 clones, with about 13% observed a single time. Input material: blood. These receptors all stem from a female donor with papillary thyroid cancer or a benign thyroid nodule (not recorded which). Some clones in this sample may be carry-over from other donors' samples. CDR3s include the opening cysteine and the closing phenylalanine or tryptophan. A D gene is named only where the DNA matches it firmly. Clone size appears in some rows only: once, few, many, or a class for an expanded clone.

j_call: TRBJ2-7; v_call: TRBV3-1; d_call: NA; clone_size: many; cdr3_nt: TGTGCCAGCAGCCCCAGACGGGGGGCAGGAATTGACGAGCAGTACTTC; cdr3_aa: CASSPRRGAGIDEQYF
j_call: TRBJ1-5; v_call: TRBV20-1; d_call: TRBD1; clone_size: many; cdr3_nt: TGCAGTGCTAGTGGGAGACAGGGAGGAAGCAATCAGCCCCAGCATTTT; cdr3_aa: CSASGRQGGSNQPQHF
j_call: TRBJ2-2; v_call: TRBV27; d_call: NA; clone_size: NA; cdr3_nt: TGTGCCAGCCGCAGTAGAGTGTGTGCCGGTGGCGGGGAGCTGTTTTTT; cdr3_aa: CASRSRVCAGGGELFF
j_call: TRBJ1-3; v_call: TRBV12-3/TRBV12-4; d_call: NA; clone_size: medium-sized; cdr3_nt: TGTGCCAGCAGCCTCCTGAGAGGAAACACCATATATTTT; cdr3_aa: CASSLLRGNTIYF
j_call: TRBJ1-1; v_call: TRBV14; d_call: NA; clone_size: many; cdr3_nt: TGTGCCAGCAGCCAAGACAGATCGACTGAAGCTTTCTTT; cdr3_aa: CASSQDRSTEAFF
j_call: TRBJ2-7; v_call: TRBV7-2; d_call: NA; clone_size: many; cdr3_nt: TGTGCCAGCAGCCCGACGGCGGGGGCCGCCTACGAGCAGTACTTC; cdr3_aa: CASSPTAGAAYEQYF
j_call: TRBJ1-2; v_call: TRBV28; d_call: NA; clone_size: few; cdr3_nt: TGTGCCAGCAGTTCTCCAAGACATCGAACCCATGTCTACACCTTC; cdr3_aa: CASSSPRHRTHVYTF
j_call: TRBJ1-5; v_call: TRBV12-3/TRBV12-4; d_call: NA; clone_size: few; cdr3_nt: TGTGCCAGCAGCCTGAACAGGGATCAGCCCCAGCATTTT; cdr3_aa: CASSLNRDQPQHF
j_call: TRBJ1-4; v_call: TRBV18; d_call: NA; clone_size: many; cdr3_nt: TGTGCCAGCTCCCCACGACAGAATAATGAAAAACTGTTTTTT; cdr3_aa: CASSPRQNNEKLFF
j_call: TRBJ2-5; v_call: TRBV14; d_call: TRBD1; clone_size: NA; cdr3_nt: TGTGCCAGCAGCCAACCTAAGGCACAGGGGACCTTGGAGACCCAGTACTTC; cdr3_aa: CASSQPKAQGTLETQYF
j_call: TRBJ2-1; v_call: TRBV5-1; d_call: TRBD2; clone_size: many; cdr3_nt: TGCGCCAGCAGCTTGGGCACTAGCGGGAGCAATGAGCAGTTCTTC; cdr3_aa: CASSLGTSGSNEQFF
j_call: TRBJ2-3; v_call: TRBV7-7; d_call: TRBD2; clone_size: many; cdr3_nt: TGTGCTAGCAGCCGGGGGGGTGTGACAGATACGCAGTATTTT; cdr3_aa: CASSRGGVTDTQYF
j_call: TRBJ1-5; v_call: TRBV6-1; d_call: NA; clone_size: NA; cdr3_nt: TGTGCCAGCAGTGACGGACTGAGCAATCAGCCCCAGCATTTT; cdr3_aa: CASSDGLSNQPQHF
j_call: TRBJ1-2; v_call: TRBV6-5; d_call: TRBD1; clone_size: medium-sized; cdr3_nt: TGTGCCAGCAGTTACATAGTTGAGACAGGGGGCAACTATGGCTACACCTTC; cdr3_aa: CASSYIVETGGNYGYTF
j_call: TRBJ1-1; v_call: TRBV19; d_call: NA; clone_size: many; cdr3_nt: TGTGCCAGTAACACAGGGTATACTGAAGCTTTCTTT; cdr3_aa: CASNTGYTEAFF
j_call: TRBJ2-7; v_call: TRBV28; d_call: NA; clone_size: medium-sized; cdr3_nt: TGTGCCAGCAGCCGCCCTAGGGGCCCCCCCTACGAGCAGTACTTC; cdr3_aa: CASSRPRGPPYEQYF
j_call: TRBJ2-7; v_call: TRBV6-1; d_call: TRBD2; clone_size: medium-sized; cdr3_nt: TGTGCCAGCACCGGGAATAGCGGGTACGAGCAGTACTTC; cdr3_aa: CASTGNSGYEQYF
j_call: TRBJ2-4; v_call: TRBV3-1; d_call: TRBD1; clone_size: NA; cdr3_nt: TGTGCCAGCAGCCAGCCCGGGACAGGGTTCATTCAGTACTTC; cdr3_aa: CASSQPGTGFIQYF
j_call: TRBJ1-6; v_call: TRBV5-1; d_call: TRBD1; clone_size: many; cdr3_nt: TGCGCCAGCAGCGCACAGGGGGGAGAAAATTCACCCCTCCACTTT; cdr3_aa: CASSAQGGENSPLHF
j_call: TRBJ1-6; v_call: TRBV7-3; d_call: NA; clone_size: many; cdr3_nt: TGTGCCAGCAGCTTAATGCAGGGTTCGAATTCACCCCTCCACTTT; cdr3_aa: CASSLMQGSNSPLHF
j_call: TRBJ1-3; v_call: TRBV15; d_call: NA; clone_size: many; cdr3_nt: TGTGCCACCAGCAGAGAGGCGGGTCCCTCTGGAAACACCATATATTTT; cdr3_aa: CATSREAGPSGNTIYF
j_call: TRBJ1-5; v_call: TRBV24-1; d_call: NA; clone_size: many; cdr3_nt: TGTGCCACCAGTGATCCGGGAGGCCCCAATCAGCCCCAGCATTTT; cdr3_aa: CATSDPGGPNQPQHF
j_call: TRBJ2-7; v_call: TRBV6-2/TRBV6-3; d_call: NA; clone_size: medium-sized; cdr3_nt: TGTGCCAGCAGACAGACGGGCGAGCAGTACTTC; cdr3_aa: CASRQTGEQYF
j_call: TRBJ2-2; v_call: TRBV27; d_call: NA; clone_size: medium-sized; cdr3_nt: TGTGCCAGCAGTTTATTTCCCACCGGGGAGCTGTTTTTT; cdr3_aa: CASSLFPTGELFF
j_call: TRBJ1-1; v_call: TRBV24-1; d_call: NA; clone_size: NA; cdr3_nt: TGTGCCACCAGTGATCGGAACACTGAAGCTTTCTTT; cdr3_aa: CATSDRNTEAFF
j_call: TRBJ2-7; v_call: TRBV19; d_call: NA; clone_size: many; cdr3_nt: TGTGCCAGTAGCCGAGGTAGGGCCGCAAGCTCCTACGAGCAGTACTTC; cdr3_aa: CASSRGRAASSYEQYF
j_call: TRBJ2-2; v_call: TRBV10-3; d_call: NA; clone_size: many; cdr3_nt: TGTGCCATCAGTGTGAAGGACCTGAACACCGGGGAGCTGTTTTTT; cdr3_aa: CAISVKDLNTGELFF
j_call: TRBJ2-4; v_call: TRBV10-3; d_call: NA; clone_size: many; cdr3_nt: TGTGCCATCAGTGACCCCGGGCTGGCCAAAAACATTCAGTACTTC; cdr3_aa: CAISDPGLAKNIQYF
j_call: TRBJ2-5; v_call: TRBV11-3; d_call: TRBD1; clone_size: many; cdr3_nt: TGTGCCAGCAGCTCGACAGGGGTCGGCGAGACCCAGTACTTC; cdr3_aa: CASSSTGVGETQYF
j_call: TRBJ1-4; v_call: TRBV20-1; d_call: NA; clone_size: many; cdr3_nt: TGCAGTGCTGGGCTGGGGCCCACCTCCCTTAATGAAAAACTGTTTTTT; cdr3_aa: CSAGLGPTSLNEKLFF
j_call: TRBJ1-4; v_call: TRBV28; d_call: NA; clone_size: medium-sized; cdr3_nt: TGTGCCAGCAGTACGAGTAGGCAAAATGGGCGAGAAAAACTGTTTTTT; cdr3_aa: CASSTSRQNGREKLFF
j_call: TRBJ1-1; v_call: TRBV20-1; d_call: NA; clone_size: many; cdr3_nt: TGCAGTGCTAGTTCTCAGCGGTTGAACACTGAAGCTTTCTTT; cdr3_aa: CSASSQRLNTEAFF
j_call: TRBJ2-3; v_call: TRBV20-1; d_call: TRBD2; clone_size: many; cdr3_nt: TGCAGTGCTAACACTGGACTAGCGGGGGGAGATACGCAGTATTTT; cdr3_aa: CSANTGLAGGDTQYF
j_call: TRBJ2-2; v_call: TRBV6-6; d_call: TRBD2; clone_size: many; cdr3_nt: TGTGCCAGCAGTTACTCGACTGCTAGCGGGAGGGCCCCCGGGGAGCTGTTTTTT; cdr3_aa: CASSYSTASGRAPGELFF
j_call: TRBJ2-1; v_call: TRBV6-2/TRBV6-3; d_call: NA; clone_size: medium-sized; cdr3_nt: TGTGCCAGCAGTTACAGGGCCCCCTCCTACAATGAGCAGTTCTTC; cdr3_aa: CASSYRAPSYNEQFF
j_call: TRBJ1-2; v_call: TRBV28; d_call: TRBD1; clone_size: few; cdr3_nt: TGTGCCAGCAGTTTTCACAGGGGTGAAGGCTACACCTTC; cdr3_aa: CASSFHRGEGYTF
j_call: TRBJ2-7; v_call: TRBV2; d_call: NA; clone_size: NA; cdr3_nt: TGTGCCAGCACCGGACATGTGGGCCACGAGCAGTACTTT; cdr3_aa: CASTGHVGHEQYF
j_call: TRBJ2-1; v_call: TRBV6-2/TRBV6-3; d_call: TRBD1; clone_size: many; cdr3_nt: TGTGCCAGCAGCTACGGGACAGAATACAATGAGCAGTTCTTC; cdr3_aa: CASSYGTEYNEQFF
j_call: TRBJ1-6; v_call: TRBV18; d_call: NA; clone_size: many; cdr3_nt: TGTGCCAGCTCACCCCTACAGGGAGATTCACCCCTCCACTTT; cdr3_aa: CASSPLQGDSPLHF
j_call: TRBJ2-1; v_call: TRBV15; d_call: NA; clone_size: many; cdr3_nt: TGTGCCACCAGCAGCGTTGACGTCTACAATGAGCAGTTCTTC; cdr3_aa: CATSSVDVYNEQFF
j_call: TRBJ2-1; v_call: TRBV12-3/TRBV12-4; d_call: TRBD2; clone_size: few; cdr3_nt: TGTGCCAGCAGTTTCACTAGCGGGAGCCGCGAGCAGTTCTTC; cdr3_aa: CASSFTSGSREQFF
j_call: TRBJ1-6; v_call: TRBV7-3; d_call: NA; clone_size: many; cdr3_nt: TGTGCCAGCAGCTTAATGGGGTATCAGTCACCCCTCCACTTT; cdr3_aa: CASSLMGYQSPLHF
j_call: TRBJ2-3; v_call: TRBV27; d_call: NA; clone_size: many; cdr3_nt: TGTGCCAGCACTTCTAGCACAGATACGCAGTATTTT; cdr3_aa: CASTSSTDTQYF
j_call: TRBJ2-7; v_call: TRBV20-1; d_call: NA; clone_size: many; cdr3_nt: TGCAGTGCTAGGACAGATTTATACGAGCAGTACTTC; cdr3_aa: CSARTDLYEQYF
j_call: TRBJ2-7; v_call: TRBV5-1; d_call: NA; clone_size: many; cdr3_nt: TGCGCCAGCAGCATTGGTCTTACCGGGGACGAGCAGTACTTC; cdr3_aa: CASSIGLTGDEQYF
j_call: TRBJ2-2; v_call: TRBV27; d_call: NA; clone_size: many; cdr3_nt: TGTGCCAGCAGTCCGTACACCGGGGAGCTGTTTTTT; cdr3_aa: CASSPYTGELFF
j_call: TRBJ2-3; v_call: TRBV11-3; d_call: NA; clone_size: many; cdr3_nt: TGTGCCAGCAGCTTAGGGGAAGCGGATACGCAGTATTTT; cdr3_aa: CASSLGEADTQYF
j_call: TRBJ2-3; v_call: TRBV20-1; d_call: NA; clone_size: many; cdr3_nt: TGCAGTGTGGCGGGGGCAACAGATACGCAGTATTTT; cdr3_aa: CSVAGATDTQYF
j_call: TRBJ2-7; v_call: TRBV5-1; d_call: NA; clone_size: NA; cdr3_nt: TGTGCCAGCAGCGCGGGACGTACCTACGAGCAGTACTTC; cdr3_aa: CASSAGRTYEQYF
j_call: TRBJ2-3; v_call: TRBV15; d_call: NA; clone_size: many; cdr3_nt: TGTGCCACCAGCAGCGTAACAGGAGGCACAGATACGCAGTATTTT; cdr3_aa: CATSSVTGGTDTQYF
j_call: TRBJ1-1; v_call: TRBV20-1; d_call: NA; clone_size: many; cdr3_nt: TGCAGTGCTACCGATAACCGCAAGAACACTGAAGCTTTCTTT; cdr3_aa: CSATDNRKNTEAFF
j_call: TRBJ1-5; v_call: TRBV20-1; d_call: NA; clone_size: many; cdr3_nt: TGCAGTGCTAGACCCCGGGGGGGGAACCTGTATAGCAATCAGCCCCAGCATTTT; cdr3_aa: CSARPRGGNLYSNQPQHF
j_call: TRBJ2-7; v_call: TRBV10-3; d_call: NA; clone_size: few; cdr3_nt: TGTGCCATCAGTGTACAGGCCTCCTACGAGCAGTACTTC; cdr3_aa: CAISVQASYEQYF
j_call: TRBJ2-1; v_call: TRBV4-1; d_call: TRBD1; clone_size: many; cdr3_nt: TGCGCCAGCAGCCAAGATCCGGACAGGGCACGCGAGCGGTTCTTC; cdr3_aa: CASSQDPDRARERFF
j_call: TRBJ1-3; v_call: TRBV5-1; d_call: TRBD1; clone_size: many; cdr3_nt: TGCGCCAGCCGCTCCGGGACAGGATCGGACACCATATATTTT; cdr3_aa: CASRSGTGSDTIYF
j_call: TRBJ2-2; v_call: TRBV20-1; d_call: NA; clone_size: medium-sized; cdr3_nt: TGCAGTGCTACCCAAGAACAGGTGCCCGGGGAGCTGTTTTTT; cdr3_aa: CSATQEQVPGELFF
j_call: TRBJ2-7; v_call: TRBV28; d_call: TRBD1; clone_size: medium-sized; cdr3_nt: TGTGCCAGCAGTTTATCCTACCGGGACAGCCTATACGAGCAGTACTTC; cdr3_aa: CASSLSYRDSLYEQYF
j_call: TRBJ1-1; v_call: TRBV4-2; d_call: TRBD1; clone_size: many; cdr3_nt: TGTGCCAGCAGCCCACTGAATGCGCGTAGGGACAGACCTGAAGCTTTCTTT; cdr3_aa: CASSPLNARRDRPEAFF
j_call: TRBJ1-1; v_call: TRBV28; d_call: TRBD1; clone_size: medium-sized; cdr3_nt: TGTGCCAGCAGTTTGGGTGACAGGGTACGCACTGAAGCTTTCTTT; cdr3_aa: CASSLGDRVRTEAFF
j_call: TRBJ2-7; v_call: TRBV20-1; d_call: NA; clone_size: many; cdr3_nt: TGCAGTGCTAGAGTAAGACTCCTTTACGAGCAGTACTTC; cdr3_aa: CSARVRLLYEQYF